This TCR beta chain was identified in a study of T cell responses to AZD1222 COVID-19 vaccine. The wider study: Second-dose intervals near 4 or 12 weeks were combined. General study results and limits: The study found vaccine-associated CD4 TCRs spanning spike, dominant at 160-218 and 743-854. Spike-specific TCR depth and breadth grew after two AZD1222 doses. Repertoires were obtained solely post-peak T cell response.

Generated by immunoSEQ multiplex PCR, the TCRdb table keeps only in-frame clones and is missing some. This sample has 140,000 to 150,000 clones, with 90% to 95% found just once. The length of the CDR3 is 16 residues. In germline, CDR1 is SGHAT, CDR2 FQNNGV. V dropped 2 bases and J dropped 7; count of bases not matched to a gene: 9. For this clone: No antigen is known for it.

This receptor was identified in an adult in good health. The chain is built from TRBV11-2 and TRBJ1-2, with 11 positions matching TRBD1. This material consisted of peripheral blood, taken on day 0 of AZD1222 vaccination. CDR3 amino acids: CASSLKEDRGRSGYTF. In nucleotides, the CDR3 is TGTGCCAGCAGCTTAAAGGAGGACAGGGGGCGTTCTGGCTACACCTTC.